Following are 21 T cell receptor beta chains from one sample sequenced in a study of CD8+ T cells in alopecia areata. The authors extracted RNA and reverse transcribed it into cDNA as the sequencing template. Profiled with immunoSEQ multiplex PCR; TCRdb holds only in-frame clones, not every one. Here the sample spans approximately 180,000 clones, about 53% being singletons. Treatment indicated: oral pan-JAK inhibitor, 5-10 mg twice daily. The sequenced sample was CD8+ T cells sorted from blood, obtained at week 24, from a patient treated with tofacitinib. Receptors originate from a human donor with alopecia areata.

There are a few counts of this clone. This chain connects TRBV25-1 to TRBJ1-1; possible D gene TRBD1, 6 bases. The CDR3 has 13 residues. CDR1 and CDR2 from the germline V gene are MGHDK and SYGVNS. V gave up 1 base and J gave up 9 bases, with 12 bases separating them. The CDR3 spells CASSESLGQKAFF. CDR3 sequence (DNA): TGTGCCAGCAGTGAATCCCTTGGACAGAAAGCTTTCTTT.

The genes are TRBV25-1 and TRBJ2-5, with TRBD1 as a possible D gene (6 bases). This CDR3 spans 14 amino acids. V gave up 0 bases and J gave up 9 bases, with 14 bases separating them. Germline V gives CDR1 MGHDK, CDR2 SYGVNS. The CDR3, as DNA: TGTGCCAGCAGTGAATATGAGGGGGTCGGGGCCCAGTACTTC. Residues: CASSEYEGVGAQYF. Complete variable domain (other parts from reference TRBV25-1 and TRBJ2-5): EADIYQTPRYLVIGTGKKITLECSQTMGHDKMYWYQQDPGMELHLIHYSYGVNSTEKGDLSSESTVSRIRTEHFPLTLESARPSHTSQYLCASSEYEGVGAQYFGPGTRLLVL.

This chain links TRBV7-2 with TRBJ2-1; 10 bases line up with TRBD2. Trimming at V came to 5 bases and at J to 7 bases, leaving 5 bases not matched to a gene. The germline CDR1 and CDR2 sequences are SGHTA and FQGNSA. The CDR3 is 14 amino acids. CDR3 region: CASSPSGGGNEQFF. In DNA form, the CDR3 reads TGTGCCAGCAGCCCGAGCGGGGGGGGTAATGAGCAGTTCTTC.

The chain couples TRBV15 to TRBJ1-5; possible D gene TRBD1, 5 bases. CDR1 is LNHNV and CDR2 is YYDKDF in the germline V gene (reference sequence). The CDR3 length is 14 residues. Trimming left V 5 bases short and J 5 bases short, with 13 bases between. CDR3 DNA: TGTGCCACCAGCGGGACGCCCTTCGATCAGCCCCAGCATTTT. Amino acid sequence: CATSGTPFDQPQHF.

Only a few counts were recorded for this clone. The chain combines TRBV30 with TRBJ1-2; TRBD1 might be the D (5 bases). Germline V CDR1 and CDR2: GTSNPN, SVGIG (reference sequence). Trimming stripped 6 bases from V and 0 bases from J, with 11 bases between. The CDR3 covers 13 residues. CDR3: CACTPGTNYGYTF. CDR3 coding DNA: TGTGCCTGTACGCCAGGGACTAACTATGGCTACACCTTC.

DNA for the CDR3: TGTGCCAGCAGTGCAACAGGGGCTTACGAGCAGTACTTC. Protein product: CASSATGAYEQYF. This chain joins TRBV25-1 and TRBJ2-7; 7 bases align to TRBD1. V was pared by 4 bases and J by 4 bases, with 4 bases of the junction left unmatched. Germline V gene lookup returns CDR1 MGHDK and CDR2 SYGVNS. This CDR3 comprises 13 residues.

This clone showed up just a few times. This chain links TRBV7-6 with TRBJ1-5; a weak D match, TRBD1 (5 bases). V dropped 0 bases and J dropped 3 bases, with 9 bases sitting between them. CDR3 length equals 15 residues. The V gene's germline CDR1 is SGHVS and CDR2 FNYEAQ. The CDR3 coding sequence is TGTGCCAGCAGCTTAGCGCGAGGGGCCAATCAGCCCCAGCATTTT. It yields the protein CASSLARGANQPQHF.

The V call is TRBV30, the J call TRBJ1-2; the match to TRBD1 covers 10 bases. Losses at the gene ends were 0 bases for V and 5 bases for J; bases not matched to a gene: 9. Germline V gene lookup returns CDR1 GTSNPN and CDR2 SVGIG (reference sequence). The CDR3 length is 16 residues. The CDR3 is CAWSVGTGATDYGYTF. In DNA, the CDR3 is TGTGCCTGGAGTGTGGGGACAGGGGCGACGGATTATGGCTACACCTTC. The whole variable domain, remainder taken from reference TRBV30 and TRBJ1-2, is SQTIHQWPATLVQPVGSPLSLECTVEGTSNPNLYWYRQAAGRGLQLLFYSVGIGQISSEVPQNLSASRPQDRQFILSSKKLLLSDSGFYLCAWSVGTGATDYGYTFGSGTRLTVV.

This clone was found a few times. This rearrangement joins TRBV9 to TRBJ2-1, with a tentative D call TRBD2 (6 bases). The V gene lost 0 bases and the J gene lost 8 bases, with 15 bases spanning the gap. The CDR3 contains 15 residues. The V gene's germline CDR1 is SGDLS and CDR2 YYNGEE. The CDR3 region is CASSVGGTGADEQFF. The CDR3, as DNA: TGTGCCAGCAGCGTAGGCGGGACTGGAGCGGATGAGCAGTTCTTC.

The table lists this clone with a few counts. CDR3 sequence (DNA): TGCAGCGTTGAGGACAGGGGCATTGGCGAGCAGTACTTC. This gives the protein CSVEDRGIGEQYF. The gene calls are TRBV29-1 and TRBJ2-7; 9 positions agree with TRBD1. Germline CDR1 and CDR2: SQVTM and ANQGSEA. V was clipped by 3 bases and J by 6 bases; unmatched bases: 6. The CDR3 consists of 13 residues.

The J gene is TRBJ1-1, the V gene TRBV30, with a weak D call TRBD1 (6 bases). V was shortened by 0 bases and J by 5 bases, with 13 bases between the two germline ends. CDR1 is GTSNPN, CDR2 SVGIG, per germline (reference sequence). The CDR3 is made up of 14 amino acids. CDR3 protein: CAWSVPGVGTEAFF. The CDR3 nucleotides are TGTGCCTGGAGTGTACCAGGGGTTGGAACTGAAGCTTTCTTT.

Details on this clone: The same CDR3 is also encoded by other DNA sequences in this sample. The chain links TRBV29-1 to TRBJ1-1; D unclear. Germline V gene data show CDR1 as SQVTM and CDR2 as ANQGSEA. The CDR3 loop spans 11 amino acids. V shed 6 bases and J shed 0 bases, with 5 bases lying between them. The CDR3 spells CSVLLNTEAFF. The DNA for the CDR3 is TGCAGCGTCCTATTGAACACTGAAGCTTTCTTT.

About this clone itself: Other DNA sequences in this specimen translate into the identical CDR3. V usage is TRBV19 and J usage is TRBJ1-5, with 7 bases that match TRBD1. V was clipped by 2 bases and J by 4 bases; unmatched bases: 2. This CDR3 is built from 14 residues. Germline assignment: CDR1 LNHDA and CDR2 SQIVND (reference sequence). The DNA for the CDR3 is TGTGCCAGTAGTATAAGGGACAGAAATCAGCCCCAGCATTTT. It codes for CASSIRDRNQPQHF.

The CDR3 region has the DNA TGTGCCAGCAGTACCTCGACTGGGAACACTGAAGCTTTCTTT. It translates to CASSTSTGNTEAFF. The rearrangement joins TRBV6-5 to TRBJ1-1, with D unclear. CDR1 and CDR2 (germline): MNHEY, SVGAGI. V lost 5 bases and J 1 base, leaving 11 bases between the germline ends. This CDR3 comprises 14 residues.

V and J are TRBV6-6 and TRBJ2-1; 16 bases fit TRBD2. CDR1 and CDR2 from the germline V gene are MNHNY and SVGAGI (reference sequence). This CDR3 comprises 15 residues. The V and J ends lost 5 bases and 6 bases, in that order; junction bases with no gene match: 1. This CDR3 reads CASSGTSGGANEQFF. CDR3 nucleotide sequence: TGTGCCAGCAGTGGGACTAGCGGGGGGGCCAATGAGCAGTTCTTC.

The genes are TRBV7-3 and TRBJ2-7; TRBD1 is a possible D gene (5 bases). The V gene's germline CDR1 is SGHTA and CDR2 FQGTGA. V was clipped by 3 bases and J by 1 base, with 7 bases between them. The CDR3 runs to 13 residues. The CDR3 bases are TGTGCCAGCAGCTTGGACACATCCTACGAGCAGTACTTC. It translates to CASSLDTSYEQYF.

V is TRBV2 and J is TRBJ2-5; TRBD1 agrees at 7 bases. Germline assignment: CDR1 SNHLY and CDR2 FYNNEI. The CDR3 consists of 14 residues. The ends lost 4 bases at V and 2 bases at J; junction bases unmatched: 4. Here the CDR3 reads CASSAGTVQETQYF. Here the CDR3 DNA reads TGTGCCAGCAGTGCCGGGACAGTGCAAGAGACCCAGTACTTC.

This clone has a handful of counts. The chain has TRBV28 and TRBJ2-7; D ambiguous. The V gene's germline CDR1 is MDHEN and CDR2 SYDVKM. The CDR3 runs 13 residues. Trimming took 6 bases from V and 0 from J, leaving 9 bases between them. The CDR3 loop is CASRGSNSYEQYF. The CDR3 bases are TGTGCCAGCAGAGGGTCGAACTCCTACGAGCAGTACTTC.

This chain uses TRBV13 with TRBJ1-2; possible D gene TRBD1, 6 bases. The CDR3 has 13 residues. V lost 2 bases, J lost 3 bases, and 7 bases lay in between. Germline V lookup: CDR1 PRHDT, CDR2 FYEKMQ (reference sequence). The CDR3 loop reads CASSLSGDYGYTF. CDR3 nucleotide sequence: TGTGCCAGCAGCTTATCAGGGGACTATGGCTACACCTTC.

This clone was detected only a few times. The V and J genes are TRBV29-1 and TRBJ2-7, with 10 bases that match TRBD1. Germline CDR1 is SQVTM and CDR2 is ANQGSEA. V shed 2 bases, J shed 3 bases, and the junction held 10 bases outside the gene matches. The CDR3 length is 16 residues. CDR3 residues: CSVETPSTGGSYEQYF. For the CDR3, the DNA is TGCAGCGTTGAAACCCCCTCGACAGGGGGCAGCTACGAGCAGTACTTC.

The chain uses TRBV30 and TRBJ1-1; D not certain. This CDR3 has 13 residues. Trimming cost V 1 base and J 1 base, with 7 bases left between them. From germline, CDR1 is GTSNPN and CDR2 SVGIG (reference sequence). CDR3 amino acids: CAWSAAGNTEAFF. The CDR3 DNA reads TGTGCCTGGAGTGCGGCGGGGAACACTGAAGCTTTCTTT.